This T cell receptor beta chain originates from a study of blood T cell repertoires in COVID-19. Study background: The United States, Italy and Spain supplied acute and convalescent COVID-19 samples. In each case, the material was cDNA or gDNA derived from T cells, B-cell-depleted T cells, or PBMCs.

The ends lost 2 bases at V and 6 bases at J; junction bases unmatched: 8. The CDR3 runs 15 residues. Germline V gene sequence: CDR1 MNHEY, CDR2 SVGEGT. Produced via immunoSEQ multiplex PCR; TCRdb's table is partial and in-frame only. In the table there are about 330,000 clones, more than 75% of which are singletons. This receptor was identified in a woman between 50 and 59 years old with active or convalescent COVID-19. The rearrangement links TRBV6-2 or TRBV6-3 to TRBJ2-5, with 8 bases fitting TRBD2. The specimen sequenced was peripheral blood. The CDR3 loop is CASSYRAGGGQTQYF. The CDR3 DNA is TGTGCCAGCAGTTACCGGGCGGGAGGTGGCCAGACCCAGTACTTC.